The rows below give T cell receptor beta chains drawn from one sample of a study of blood T cells in healthy people across ages. A single record per CDR3 protein comes from TCRdb applying MiXCR to the 5' RACE reads. The sample carries 700,000 to 950,000 distinct CDR3 sequences, about 40% recorded once. The specimen was blood. These receptors all come from a woman aged 60-75 years in good health. Each CDR3 is given without its conserved first and last residue. D genes are given only for firm matches. Not every row has a clone size; where given, it reads once, few, many or a size class.

J,size,V,length,D,CDR3
-,-,TRBV4-2,12,-,ASSQESTKETQF
TRBJ2-3,few,TRBV9,12,-,ASTKRSETDTQY
TRBJ2-7,many,TRBV11-1,13,TRBD1,ASSLTDRMVYEQY
TRBJ2-1,-,TRBV5-1,15,TRBD2,ASSLESSGGAYNEQF
TRBJ2-3,many,TRBV9,14,-,ASSVVAGQGRDTQY
TRBJ2-2,-,TRBV2,13,TRBD2,ASSEGTSGAGELF
TRBJ2-1,-,TRBV29-1,12,TRBD2,SRGLAGPYNEQF
TRBJ2-1,-,TRBV3-1,12,TRBD2,ASSPPAGGIEQF
TRBJ1-1,-,TRBV5-1,11,-,ASSLVSNTEAF
TRBJ2-6,-,TRBV6-2/TRBV6-3,17,-,ASSYSVLGSISGANVLT
TRBJ2-2,few,TRBV5-1,13,-,ASSLGRANTGELF
TRBJ2-1,-,TRBV5-1,12,TRBD2,ASSLGLVAPEQF
TRBJ2-1,-,TRBV2,12,TRBD2,ASTQRGAGETQF
TRBJ2-7,-,TRBV11-2,14,TRBD1,ASSQLTGMGSYEQY
TRBJ2-7,few,TRBV29-1,14,TRBD2,SVLTSGSLLSYEQY
-,-,TRBV5-8,11,-,ASSSVLQYEQY
TRBJ1-5,-,TRBV6-2/TRBV6-3,13,-,ASSTPFGANQPQH
TRBJ2-5,-,TRBV7-2,13,TRBD1,ASSWTGGPRETQY
TRBJ2-1,few,TRBV7-9,12,-,ASSLGAGYNEQF
TRBJ2-1,-,TRBV7-9,11,-,ASVAVPVDEQF
TRBJ2-3,once,TRBV18,12,-,ASSPRVATDTQY
TRBJ2-3,once,TRBV20-1,14,-,SARIWGRVFTDTQY
TRBJ2-5,-,TRBV6-5,9,TRBD2,ASSRSGRVY
TRBJ2-1,-,TRBV5-1,14,-,ASSLDPLVGSNEQF
TRBJ1-1,few,TRBV6-5,13,-,ASSYFGVLDTEAF
TRBJ2-5,-,TRBV28,12,-,ASSLWSTQETQY
TRBJ2-1,-,TRBV11-1,15,-,ASSLGQSGGRYNEQF
TRBJ2-3,-,TRBV29-1,13,TRBD2,SVILAGVRSDTQY
TRBJ2-5,few,TRBV6-4,13,TRBD2,ASSLTSGRGETQY
TRBJ2-6,few,TRBV30,15,TRBD1,AWSPARDSAGANVLT
TRBJ2-3,-,TRBV24-1,13,TRBD1,AASDTGTGGSTQY
TRBJ2-5,few,TRBV9,13,-,ASATLGGAQETQY
TRBJ1-4,-,TRBV15,15,-,ATSRDKGPELNEKLF
TRBJ2-5,-,TRBV11-1,15,-,ASSPLTPIGVSEEQY
TRBJ2-4,many,TRBV2,13,-,ASTREGASKNIQY
TRBJ2-3,-,TRBV12-3/TRBV12-4,12,-,ASAWDRSTDTQY
TRBJ2-1,-,TRBV9,14,TRBD2,ASSVAGGGSYNEQF
TRBJ2-3,-,TRBV6-1,14,TRBD2,ASSVLRGGPPDTQY
TRBJ1-5,-,TRBV7-8,12,-,ASSQDHEQRPQH
TRBJ2-5,-,TRBV28,12,TRBD1,ATYDGTGKETQY